This TCR beta chain was found in a study of OX40 agonist ivuxolimab in advanced cancers. Study-wide findings and caveats: The mean number of expanded clones was higher in CD8+ T cells than in CD4+.

With regard to this clone: The antigen is undetermined.

Systemic immunosuppression or a history of autoimmune disease excluded patients. Germline V lookup: CDR1 SGHRS, CDR2 YFSETQ. This CDR3 is built from 13 residues. V dropped 2 bases and J dropped 4; count of bases not matched to a gene: 1. Produced via immunoSEQ multiplex PCR; TCRdb's table is partial and in-frame only. The sample records 45,000 to 50,000 clones, 70% to 90% being singletons. The clonotype comes from an adult with an advanced solid tumor such as melanoma, head and neck, liver or kidney cancer. The rearrangement joins TRBV5-1 to TRBJ2-5; TRBD2 matches at 8 bases. This specimen consisted of CD4+ or CD8+ T cells sorted from blood, obtained in a trial of the OX40 agonist ivuxolimab. CDR3 sequence: CASSFTSGETQYF. CDR3 coding DNA: TGCGCCAGCAGCTTCACTAGCGGAGAGACCCAGTACTTC.